This T cell receptor beta chain was captured in a study of early T cells in non-severe SARS-CoV-2 infection. The overall study: Unsorted whole-blood RNA was sequenced in bulk, leaving chains unpaired.

cDNA molecules, individually, were tagged with unique molecular identifiers. TCRdb re-called the 5' RACE reads through MiXCR, storing one row per CDR3 protein. The sample gives about 29,000 distinct CDR3 sequences, 5.4% of which show up once; approximately 0.88% is in the top ten. Trimming pared 5 bases from V and 2 bases from J, leaving 13 bases between. The CDR3 sequence is 14 residues long. CDR1 is SGHTA, CDR2 FQGNSA, per germline. This clonotype was recorded at least ten times. Its antigen remains unidentified. Study-level findings and limits: Using VDJdb, the matching emphasized anti-spike CD8 responses while missing private and CD4 specificities.

The V and J genes are TRBV7-2 and TRBJ2-7, with D possibly being TRBD1 (6 bases). Sequencing used whole blood. The receptor comes from an adult who was a healthcare worker with PCR-confirmed SARS-CoV-2 infection or an uninfected control (not recorded which). CDR3: CASSHRDTTYEQYF. Here the CDR3 DNA reads TGTGCCAGCAGCCACCGGGACACCACCTACGAGCAGTACTTC.